This T cell receptor beta chain was identified during a study of cytomegalovirus exposure and HLA in healthy donors. On the study more broadly: Ancestry clustering placed 81% of several hundred genotyped donors in the Caucasian-associated cluster.

On this clone itself: Its antigen is not identified.

Whole-study findings and limits: CMV serostatus was the sole immune exposure information available.

PCR was performed using 60 Vbeta and 13 Jbeta primers. In the original analysis: It was a later analysis that counted 79 million or so unique TCR beta chains, of which around 11 million were shared. TCRdb keeps only in-frame clones here, not all; method: immunoSEQ multiplex PCR. The V and J calls and the clone size are those of that table, but D and trimming were determined from the DNA. This sample's clone table lists 150,000 to 200,000 clones. This receptor was identified in a woman aged 18 to 35 in good health and CMV-seropositive. The sample taken for sequencing was PBMCs.

DNA for the CDR3: TGTGCCTGGAGTGGGAGTTGGGGAGAACCCCAGCATTTT. Translated: CAWSGSWGEPQHF. The V call is TRBV30, the J call TRBJ1-5, with no clear D. V gave up 1 base and J gave up 10 bases, with 14 bases separating them. The CDR3 length is 13 residues. Germline-derived CDR1 and CDR2 are GTSNPN and SVGIG (reference sequence).